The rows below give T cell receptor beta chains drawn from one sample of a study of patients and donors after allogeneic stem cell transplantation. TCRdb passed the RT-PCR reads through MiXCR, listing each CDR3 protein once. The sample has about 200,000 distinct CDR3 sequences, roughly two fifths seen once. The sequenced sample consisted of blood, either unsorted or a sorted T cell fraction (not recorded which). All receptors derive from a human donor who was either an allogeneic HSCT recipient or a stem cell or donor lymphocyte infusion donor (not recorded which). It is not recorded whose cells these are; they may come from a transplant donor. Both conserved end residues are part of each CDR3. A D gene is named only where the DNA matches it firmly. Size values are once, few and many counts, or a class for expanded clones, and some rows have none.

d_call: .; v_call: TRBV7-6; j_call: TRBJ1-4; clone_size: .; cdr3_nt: TGTGCCAGCACTGCAACTAATGAAAAACTGTTTTTT; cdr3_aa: CASTATNEKLFF
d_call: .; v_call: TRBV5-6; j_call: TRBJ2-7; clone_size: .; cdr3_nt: TGTGCCAGCAGCTTTTACGTAGCGGAAACTTTCGAGCAGTACTTC; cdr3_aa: CASSFYVAETFEQYF
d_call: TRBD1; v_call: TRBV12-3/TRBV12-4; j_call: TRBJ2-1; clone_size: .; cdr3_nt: TGTGCCAGCAGTCCTACAGGGGATGAGCAGTTCTTC; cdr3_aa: CASSPTGDEQFF
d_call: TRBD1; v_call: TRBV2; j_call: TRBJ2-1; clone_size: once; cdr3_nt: TGTGCCAGCATCGCAGGGGGCCATGAGCAGTTCTTC; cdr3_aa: CASIAGGHEQFF
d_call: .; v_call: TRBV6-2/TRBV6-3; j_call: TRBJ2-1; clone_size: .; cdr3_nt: TGTGCCAGCAGTAAGACTAGCAATGAGCAGTTCTTC; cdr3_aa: CASSKTSNEQFF
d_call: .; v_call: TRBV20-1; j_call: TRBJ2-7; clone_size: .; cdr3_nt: TGCAGTGCTAGACGAGGCAGGGCGGACGAGCAGTACTTC; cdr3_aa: CSARRGRADEQYF
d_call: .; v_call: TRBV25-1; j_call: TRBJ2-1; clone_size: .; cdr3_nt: TGTGCCAGCAGTGAGGCAGGGTCGGGGAATGAGCAGTTCTTC; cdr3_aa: CASSEAGSGNEQFF
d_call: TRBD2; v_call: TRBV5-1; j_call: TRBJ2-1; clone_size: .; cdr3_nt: TGCGCCAGCAGCTTGGGTAGCGGGGTCGGCGATGAGCAGTTCTTC; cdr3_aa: CASSLGSGVGDEQFF
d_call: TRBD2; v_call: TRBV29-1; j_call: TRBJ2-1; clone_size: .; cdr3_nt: TGCAGCGTTGAGGCTAGCGGGAGGATATACGAGCAGTTCTTC; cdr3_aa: CSVEASGRIYEQFF
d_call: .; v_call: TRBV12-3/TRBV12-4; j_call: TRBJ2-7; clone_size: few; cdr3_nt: TGTGCCAGCAAGGAGGGGATACATGAGGACTACGAGCAGTACTTC; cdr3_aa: CASKEGIHEDYEQYF
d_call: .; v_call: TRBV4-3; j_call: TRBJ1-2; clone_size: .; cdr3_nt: TGCGCCAGCAGCCACGGCGGTGGGGCGGGCCATGGCTACACCTTC; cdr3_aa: CASSHGGGAGHGYTF
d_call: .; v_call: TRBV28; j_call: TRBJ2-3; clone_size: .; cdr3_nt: TGTGCCAGCAGTTTACCAGATACGCAGTATTTT; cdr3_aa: CASSLPDTQYF
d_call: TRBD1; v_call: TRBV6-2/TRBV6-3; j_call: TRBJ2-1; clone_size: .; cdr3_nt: TGTGCCAGCAAAGATCCCATACAGGGGTACAATGAGCAGTTCTTC; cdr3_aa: CASKDPIQGYNEQFF
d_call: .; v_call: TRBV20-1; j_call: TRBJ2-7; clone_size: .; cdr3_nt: TGCAGTTTGGCCCACCTAGAGTCGGACGAGCAGTACTTC; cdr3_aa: CSLAHLESDEQYF
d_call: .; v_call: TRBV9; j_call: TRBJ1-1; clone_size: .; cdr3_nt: TGTGCCAGCAGCGGGGAGGCTTTCTCGAACACTGAAGCTTTCTTT; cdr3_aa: CASSGEAFSNTEAFF
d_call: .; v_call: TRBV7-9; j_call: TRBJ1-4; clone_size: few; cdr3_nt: TGTGCCAGCAGCATCGGGCCAAGGGAACTGTTTTTT; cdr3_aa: CASSIGPRELFF
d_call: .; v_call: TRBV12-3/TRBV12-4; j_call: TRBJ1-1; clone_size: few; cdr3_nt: TGTGCCAGCAGTTTATCGGGGAGGTCTGGGACTGAAGCTTTCTTT; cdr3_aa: CASSLSGRSGTEAFF
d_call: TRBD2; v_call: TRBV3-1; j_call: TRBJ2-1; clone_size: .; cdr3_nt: TGTGCCAGCAGCCCTGAATCGTGGCGACTAGCGGGAGTTGAGCAGTTCTTC; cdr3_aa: CASSPESWRLAGVEQFF
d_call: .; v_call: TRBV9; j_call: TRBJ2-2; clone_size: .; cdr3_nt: TGTGCCAGCAGCGTAGGAGCGGCGAACACCGGGGAGCTGTTTTTT; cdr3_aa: CASSVGAANTGELFF
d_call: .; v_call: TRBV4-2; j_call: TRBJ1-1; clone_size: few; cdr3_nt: TGTGCCAGCAGCCAAGGGGCCCCAGAGAACACTGAAGCTTTCTTT; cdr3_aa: CASSQGAPENTEAFF
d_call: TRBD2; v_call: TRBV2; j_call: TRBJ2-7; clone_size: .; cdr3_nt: TGTGCCACGGGGGGTAGAGGATCCTACGAGCAGTACTTC; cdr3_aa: CATGGRGSYEQYF
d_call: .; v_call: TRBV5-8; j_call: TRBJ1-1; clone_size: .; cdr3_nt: TGTGCCAGCAGCTTGGTTACGGGGGGCGCTGAAGCTTTCTTT; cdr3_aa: CASSLVTGGAEAFF
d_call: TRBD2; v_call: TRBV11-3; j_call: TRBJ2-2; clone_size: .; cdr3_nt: TGTGCCAGCAGCCCTCGACTAGCGGGCACCGGGGAGCTGTTTTTT; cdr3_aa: CASSPRLAGTGELFF
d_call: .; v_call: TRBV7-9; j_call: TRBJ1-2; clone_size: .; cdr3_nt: TGTGCCAGCATTCAGGAATCCAACTATGGCTACACCTTC; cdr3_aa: CASIQESNYGYTF
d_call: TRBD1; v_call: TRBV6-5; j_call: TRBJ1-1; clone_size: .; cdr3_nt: TGTGCCAGCCGGGACAGGGAAAAAAAACTTGAAGCTTTCTTT; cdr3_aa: CASRDREKKLEAFF
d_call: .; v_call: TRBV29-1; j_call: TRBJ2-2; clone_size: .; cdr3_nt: TGCAGCGTCGCAGACAGCAACACCGGGGAGCTGTTTTTT; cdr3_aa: CSVADSNTGELFF
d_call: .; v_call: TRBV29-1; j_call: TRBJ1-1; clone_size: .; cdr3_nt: TGCAGCGTTGAAACCTTCGGGACTGAAGCTTTCTTT; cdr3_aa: CSVETFGTEAFF